These 5 T cell receptor beta chains originate from one sample sequenced in a study of blood T cell repertoires in COVID-19. Using immunoSEQ multiplex PCR, the repertoire was profiled, and TCRdb retains in-frame clones only, with some absent. The table records almost 400,000 clones, 70% to 90% of them present only once. What was sequenced was peripheral blood. The receptors shown here come from a woman aged 60-75 years with COVID-19, enrolled during active disease.

The chain carries TRBV28 and TRBJ1-1; no clear D. Germline V CDR1 and CDR2: MDHEN, SYDVKM. The germline V and J ends were trimmed by 6 bases and 2 bases, with 10 bases remaining between them. This CDR3 region has 13 residues. The CDR3 coding sequence is TGTGCCAGCAGCCCGGTTTATAACACTGAAGCTTTCTTT. This translates into CASSPVYNTEAFF. Based on the CDR3 plus reference TRBV28 and TRBJ1-1, the full variable domain is DVKVTQSSRYLVKRTGEKVFLECVQDMDHENMFWYRQDPGLGLRLIYFSYDVKMKEKGDIPEGYSVSREKKERFSLILESASTNQTSMYLCASSPVYNTEAFFGQGTRLTVV.

This clone was recorded only once. The gene calls are TRBV5-1 and TRBJ2-7; the D gene is possibly TRBD2 (5 bases). V gave up 0 bases and J gave up 0 bases, with 13 bases separating them. Germline CDR1 and CDR2: SGHRS and YFSETQ. This CDR3 spans 16 amino acids. CDR3 sequence reads: CASSLAPARASYEQYF. DNA of the CDR3: TGCGCCAGCAGCTTGGCACCCGCGAGGGCCTCCTACGAGCAGTACTTC.

This clone was counted between two and nine times. The chain carries TRBV12-2 and TRBJ1-6; the table's D gene call, TRBD1, was not cross checked with the DNA. TRBV12-2 is annotated as a pseudogene. The CDR3 runs 12 residues. The CDR3 here is CASRRTASPLHF. The CDR3 region has the DNA TGTGCAAGTCGCCGGACAGCATCACCCCTCCACTTT.

V is TRBV29-1 and J is TRBJ2-7; weak D call: TRBD1 (6 bases). Germline V lookup: CDR1 SQVTM, CDR2 ANQGSEA. V gave up 6 bases and J gave up 4 bases, with 19 bases separating them. The CDR3 is 14 amino acids. The CDR3 sequence: CSVKYQGHPYEQYF. As DNA, the CDR3 is TGCAGCGTCAAATACCAGGGACACCCATACGAGCAGTACTTC.

The rearrangement links TRBV7-3 to TRBJ2-2; D might be TRBD2 (7 bases). Trimming removed 5 bases from V and 4 bases from J, with 17 bases in between. This CDR3 is built from 16 residues. Germline V gene sequence: CDR1 SGHTA, CDR2 FQGTGA. The CDR3 DNA follows: TGTGCCAGCAGCCTCGTAGGGGGGGCTGGCACCGGGGAGCTGTTTTTT. Its protein is CASSLVGGAGTGELFF.